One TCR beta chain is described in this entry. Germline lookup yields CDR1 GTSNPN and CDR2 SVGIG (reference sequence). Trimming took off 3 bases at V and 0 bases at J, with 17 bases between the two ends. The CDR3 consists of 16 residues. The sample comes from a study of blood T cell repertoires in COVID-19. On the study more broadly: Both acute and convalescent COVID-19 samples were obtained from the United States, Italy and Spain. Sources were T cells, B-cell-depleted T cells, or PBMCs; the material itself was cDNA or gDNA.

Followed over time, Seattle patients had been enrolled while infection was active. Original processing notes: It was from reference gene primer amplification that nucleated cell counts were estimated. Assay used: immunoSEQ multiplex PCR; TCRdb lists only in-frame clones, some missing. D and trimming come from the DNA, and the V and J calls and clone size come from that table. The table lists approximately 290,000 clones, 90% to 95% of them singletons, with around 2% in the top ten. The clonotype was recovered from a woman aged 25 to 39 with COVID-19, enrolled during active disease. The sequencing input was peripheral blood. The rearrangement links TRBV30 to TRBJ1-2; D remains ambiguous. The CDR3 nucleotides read TGTGCCTGGAGAGGAGGAGGAACATCGGCTAACTATGGCTACACCTTC. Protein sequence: CAWRGGGTSANYGYTF.